Reported below is one T cell receptor (beta chain). There is no known antigen for this receptor. Base qualities are missing; no much larger clone stands one base away. The cohort was made up of approximately 670 healthy bone marrow donors. At the time of sampling, every cohort member was nominally healthy, though immune exposures that went unrecorded were likely present. The donor tested CMV seropositive and was one of the 289 seropositive cohort members. Every donor gave a peripheral blood sample, and the peripheral blood mononuclear cells from that sample were used for TCR beta sequencing. Genomic DNA was extracted from the blood cell samples with the Qiagen DNeasy Blood Extraction Kit. This specimen belongs to a study of cytomegalovirus exposure and HLA in healthy donors (dated by TCRdb to 2016 to 2017). Turning to the overall study: According to an earlier analysis of 587 of the donors, about 170 million T cells yielded over 90 million unique TCR beta sequences and approximately 300 Gb of sequence data. Alongside the repertoire data, information on donor age, sex, ethnicity and CMV serostatus was compiled. All discovery cohort repertoires had been generated using a single sequencing platform. A later genetic analysis used genome-wide SNP genotypes for about 55% of the 666 donors, treating that subset as a discovery cohort. Among the roughly 400 genotyped donors, approximately 76% belonged to the genetic ancestry cluster associated with self-reported Caucasian donors. The study aimed to test whether signatures of past pathogen exposure could be identified by cataloging public T cell receptors. An early release that covered around 590 HLA-typed donors contained about 300 gigabases of sequencing data and tens of millions of unique TCR sequences. The T cell repertoires of 666 subjects were profiled by immunosequencing and related to cytomegalovirus serostatus. Roughly 5 DR-DQ haplotypes were handled as single units for association and clustering because linkage in the cohort was strong. The number of donors typed differed by locus, with roughly 629-640 for A, B, C, DRB1 and DQB1, around 500 for DQA1, over 600 for DPA1, and roughly 450 for DPB1. HLA typing included class I and class II loci at four-digit resolution. To predict cytomegalovirus infection status, the study brought together high-throughput TCR immunosequencing, statistical association of individual TCRs with disease status, and machine learning. Rather than drawing on any new phenotypic data, the later analysis identified candidate immune exposures from TCR beta sequences and the way those sequences occurred across donors. In a later analysis, previously published TCR beta repertoires from roughly 710 donors were re-analyzed and high-resolution HLA genotyping was added so that TCR occurrence patterns could be studied. Besides the first cohort of 550 to 750 subjects, a separate validation cohort made up of 90 to 150 different subjects was used. On average, around 240,000 unique TCR beta nucleotide sequences were sequenced per donor among 398 genotyped donors of the cohort, with 15% to 20% of those sequences being non-productive. An earlier analysis of fewer than 750 of the donors used high-throughput TCR beta sequencing to judge whether each TCR beta V gene segment behaved as functional or pseudogenic. Findings and caveats that apply to the study as a whole: The authors suggested that the approach could potentially be extended to other disease states and immunological phenotypes. When HLA alleles, especially DR and DQ, strongly co-occurred, TCR associations were difficult to assign to individual alleles. Specific HLA alleles were associated with about 17,000 TCR beta sequences at a false discovery rate of 0.05 in a later analysis. In the study, around 160 TCR beta chains were listed as associated with cytomegalovirus. A cluster of highly shared sequence variants was judged likely to be a technical artifact of the sequencing pipeline. Linkage disequilibrium might explain the correlated functional status among segregating V segments, but an unknown experimental factor could not be excluded. The only immune exposure information available for the cohort was CMV serostatus. A further reported finding was that TCR beta sequences accurately predicted the HLA-A and HLA-B alleles for most subjects in the first cohort. V-gene and J-gene trimming of TCR beta chains was associated with a missense DCLRE1C variant in a later genetic analysis, and the association was replicated in an independent cohort. Roughly uniform sequencing depth across donors was assumed in presence/absence analyses, although this assumption may not hold. Most CMV-associated TCR beta chains appeared to be HLA-restricted in a later analysis, and the HLA associations seemed to be driven largely by CMV exposure. Some IMGT-functional V segments, including TRBV6-2 and TRBV6-3, could not be told apart with the 87-base-pair reads, so those segments were excluded. A later analysis found that TCR association rates varied across HLA loci, with DRB1 alleles showing the most associated TCRs and HLA-C alleles the fewest. In a later genetic analysis, fewer N-insertions in productive TCRs were reported among donors in an Asian-associated ancestry cluster than the roughly 640-donor mean. In a later analysis, HLA-associated TCR beta chains were found to be more clonally expanded and to have lower generation probabilities than equally common non-associated chains. A later analysis reported that several top co-occurrence clusters appeared linked to parvovirus B19, influenza, CMV and Epstein-Barr virus. Because counts were too low, about 17 rarely observed V segments, including chromosome 9 orphons, were excluded from the earlier analysis of several hundred of the donors. Because HLA typing was missing for some donors at each locus, association tests included only the typed subset. Across donors, most TCR sequences were observed very rarely, whereas some public TCRs were present in many individuals. Only TCR beta chains were sequenced in this cohort, and the absence of alpha or paired-chain data limited detectable features. In an earlier analysis of 587 of the donors, most TCR beta V segments were observed in productive rearrangements about 87% or about 30% of the time, broadly matching IMGT annotations. The classifier was reported to diagnose cytomegalovirus status with high specificity and sensitivity in both the original and validation cohorts. In vitro tests confirmed that a few of the cytomegalovirus-associated TCR beta chains recognize cytomegalovirus antigens.

Libraries were prepared through the immunoSEQ multiplex PCR assay. For the multiplex PCR, a mixture combining 60 forward primers for TCR Vbeta segments and 13 reverse primers for TCR Jbeta segments was used. A multiplex PCR assay on genomic DNA amplified the CDR3 region of rearranged TCR beta genes. The amplified TCR beta libraries were sequenced on the Illumina HiSeq System as 87-base-pair reads. The study's own analysis went as follows. In a later analysis, some 80 million unique TCR beta chains were counted across the 650 to 750 repertoires, and roughly 11 million of these chains were shared by at least two donors. To remove PCR and sequencing errors, raw reads were error-corrected and collapsed into unique sequences using a nearest-neighbor algorithm that merged closely related sequences. Alignment of CDR3 sequences to IMGT reference sequences was used to assign V, D and J gene segments. Each retained sequence needed at least a six-nucleotide match to both a V gene segment and a J gene segment. A rearrangement counted as productive if the CDR3 had no stop codons and remained in frame with V and J, and every other rearrangement counted as non-productive. CDR3 was defined according to IMGT convention as the region running from the second conserved V-encoded cysteine to the conserved J-encoded phenylalanine. The earlier analysis of about 610 of the donors excluded any sequence lacking an unambiguous match to a single V gene segment. In an earlier analysis of approximately 560 of the donors, a V segment was called functional when productive rearrangements were above 56.7%, and segregating when the standard deviation between donors exceeded 5%. To diagnose cytomegalovirus status from the catalog of TCR beta chain sequences, a statistical classification framework was built. In a later analysis, V and J genes were assigned by comparing TCR nucleotide sequences against IMGT/GENE-DB human TR gene sequences. In a later analysis, CDR3 sequences and most-parsimonious VDJ recombination scenarios were assigned using the TCRdist pipeline. A later analysis defined each TCR beta chain by its CDR3 amino acid sequence plus V-gene family, and excluded reads lacking a unique V-gene family. To address suspected cross-contamination and a sequencing artifact, a later analysis removed roughly 640 highly shared, low-generation-probability nucleotide sequences. In a later analysis, a clonal expansion index was calculated for each public chain from normalized within-repertoire ranks of inferred template counts. Generation probabilities in a later analysis came from a VDJ recombination model fitted to out-of-frame rearrangements, and those results were checked against IGoR. Hypergeometric tests were used in a later analysis to score TCR-TCR, TCR-HLA and TCR-CMV co-occurrence, with a repertoire-size bias correction applied to the TCR pairs. To estimate false discovery rates, a later analysis permuted the HLA or CMV assignments 20 times. In a later analysis, co-occurring TCRs were grouped using DBSCAN, with TCRdist sequence similarity added in when clustering inside HLA-allele-positive subsets. For co-occurrence clustering, repertoires with fewer than 30,000 or more than 120,000 public chains were excluded, along with about five repertoires with anomalous nucleotide sharing. Here the immuneACCESS table is served through TCRdb, limited to in-frame sequences with V and J called. Missing clones are a known gap in these copies; in checked studies unresolved V genes cover under half, and the rest lacks a known reason. V and J calls plus clone size are reproduced from that table; the DNA served to infer D and trimming. In this sample the table shows approximately 160,000 clones, just under 80% of which occur a single time. The ten largest clones represent about 3.4% of the sample.

Taken from cysteine to phenylalanine, the CDR3 has 16 residues. Just CDR3 DNA is preserved here, 48 bases in frame from base 1. Trimming at the junction amounts to 6 bases on V and 1 base on J, and the germline ends lie 18 bases apart. The CDR1 and CDR2 encoded by the germline V gene (reference sequence) are LNHDA and SQIVND. Sequences were obtained from PBMCs. This receptor was obtained from a woman between 50 and 59 years old in good health and CMV-seropositive. The sequence joins TRBV19 to TRBJ1-1, with the D gene call left open. Here is the DNA: TGTGCCAGTAGAGAGTTCCTCTACCGAACGAACACTGAAGCTTTCTTT. This is translated as CASREFLYRTNTEAFF.